Sequencing of this TCR beta chain was carried out in a study of blood T cell repertoires in COVID-19. Germline CDR1 reads SGDLS; CDR2 reads YYNGEE. The CDR3 extends over 18 amino acids. Trimming took off 0 bases at V and 2 bases at J, with 18 bases between the two ends. The data were produced by immunoSEQ multiplex PCR, yet TCRdb's version contains in-frame clones alone and is incomplete. The sample has approximately 230,000 clones; 70% to 90% are singletons. This clonotype originated in a man younger than 35 with active or convalescent COVID-19. Sequenced material: peripheral blood. The V and J genes are TRBV9 and TRBJ1-3; D is possibly TRBD1 (6 bases). The CDR3, as DNA: TGTGCCAGCAGCGTAGGAGGCCCCCGGGGGGGCCCTGGAAACACCATATATTTT. It codes for CASSVGGPRGGPGNTIYF.